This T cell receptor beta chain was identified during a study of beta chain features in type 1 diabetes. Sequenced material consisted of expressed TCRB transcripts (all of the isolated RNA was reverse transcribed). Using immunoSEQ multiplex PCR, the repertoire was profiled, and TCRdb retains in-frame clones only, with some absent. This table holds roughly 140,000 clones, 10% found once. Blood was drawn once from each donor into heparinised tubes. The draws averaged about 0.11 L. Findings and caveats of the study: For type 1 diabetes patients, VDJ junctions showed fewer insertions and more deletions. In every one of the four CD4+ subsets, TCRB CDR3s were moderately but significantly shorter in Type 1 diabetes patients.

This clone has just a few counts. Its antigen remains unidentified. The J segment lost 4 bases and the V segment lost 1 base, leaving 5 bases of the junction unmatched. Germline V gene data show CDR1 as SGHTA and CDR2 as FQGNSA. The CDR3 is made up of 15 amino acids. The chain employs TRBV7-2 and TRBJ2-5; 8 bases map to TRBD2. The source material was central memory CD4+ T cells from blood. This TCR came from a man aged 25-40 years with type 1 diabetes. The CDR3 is CASSLVGGRRETQYF. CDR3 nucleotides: TGTGCCAGCAGCTTAGTTGGCGGGAGGAGAGAGACCCAGTACTTC. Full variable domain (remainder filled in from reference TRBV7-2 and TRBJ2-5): GAGVSQSPSNKVTEKGKDVELRCDPISGHTALYWYRQSLGQGLEFLIYFQGNSAPDKSGLPSDRFSAERTGGSVSTLTIQRTQQEDSAVYLCASSLVGGRRETQYFGPGTRLLVL.